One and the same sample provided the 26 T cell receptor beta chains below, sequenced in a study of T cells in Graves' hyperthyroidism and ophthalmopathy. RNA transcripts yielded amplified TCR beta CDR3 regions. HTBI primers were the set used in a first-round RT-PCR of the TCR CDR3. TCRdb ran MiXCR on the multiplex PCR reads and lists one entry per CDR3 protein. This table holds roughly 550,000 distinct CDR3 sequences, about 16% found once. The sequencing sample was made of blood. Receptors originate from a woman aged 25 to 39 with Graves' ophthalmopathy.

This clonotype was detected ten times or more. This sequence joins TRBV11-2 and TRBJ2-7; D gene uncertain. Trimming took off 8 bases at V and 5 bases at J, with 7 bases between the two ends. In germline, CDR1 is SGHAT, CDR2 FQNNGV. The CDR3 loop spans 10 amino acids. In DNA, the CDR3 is TGTGCCAGCGGTGGTAACGAGCAGTACTTC. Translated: CASGGNEQYF.

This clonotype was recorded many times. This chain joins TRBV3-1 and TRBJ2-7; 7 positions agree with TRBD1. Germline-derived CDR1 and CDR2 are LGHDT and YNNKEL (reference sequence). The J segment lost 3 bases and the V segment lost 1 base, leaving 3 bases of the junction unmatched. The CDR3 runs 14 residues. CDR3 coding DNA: TGTGCCAGCAGCCAAGGGACAGGAGTCTACGAGCAGTACTTC. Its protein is CASSQGTGVYEQYF.

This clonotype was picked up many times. CDR3 DNA sequence: TGCGCCAGCAGCCCTTTAAGGGGAGGCCCCAGAGATGAGCAGTTCTTC. Translated, it gives CASSPLRGGPRDEQFF. The chain carries TRBV4-1 and TRBJ2-1; tentative D call: TRBD2 (6 bases). The CDR3 has 16 amino acids. The germline gives CDR1 MGHRA, CDR2 YSYEKL. Deletions cut 4 bases from V and 8 bases from J, with 21 bases between.

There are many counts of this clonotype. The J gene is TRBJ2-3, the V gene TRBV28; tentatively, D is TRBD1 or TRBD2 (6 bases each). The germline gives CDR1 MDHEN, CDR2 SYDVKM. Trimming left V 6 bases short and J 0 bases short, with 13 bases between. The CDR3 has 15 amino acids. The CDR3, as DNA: TGTGCCAGCAGGGGGGGCGGCTCTAGCACAGATACGCAGTATTTT. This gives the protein CASRGGGSSTDTQYF.

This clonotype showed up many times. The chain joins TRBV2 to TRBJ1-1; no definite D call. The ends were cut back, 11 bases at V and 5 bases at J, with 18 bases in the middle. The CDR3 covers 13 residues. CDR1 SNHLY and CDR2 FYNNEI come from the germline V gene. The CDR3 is CAGGRREGTEAFF. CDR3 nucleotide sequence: TGTGCCGGCGGGCGGAGGGAAGGAACTGAAGCTTTCTTT.

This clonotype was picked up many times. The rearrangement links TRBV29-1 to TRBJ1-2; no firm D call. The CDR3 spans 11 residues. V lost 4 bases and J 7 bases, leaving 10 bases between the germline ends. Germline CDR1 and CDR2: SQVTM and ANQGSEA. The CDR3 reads CSVVVGSGYTF. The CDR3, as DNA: TGCAGCGTTGTTGTGGGGTCTGGCTACACCTTC.

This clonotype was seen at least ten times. CDR3 sequence (DNA): TGTGCCAGCAGTTTATTGGGCCAGGGGGGCAATCAGCCCCAGCATTTT. Translating gives CASSLLGQGGNQPQHF. The chain uses TRBV28 and TRBJ1-5; 7 nucleotides align to TRBD1. Per the germline V gene, CDR1 is MDHEN and CDR2 is SYDVKM. CDR3 length: 16 residues. V lost 1 base, J lost 2 bases, and 5 bases stayed unmatched.

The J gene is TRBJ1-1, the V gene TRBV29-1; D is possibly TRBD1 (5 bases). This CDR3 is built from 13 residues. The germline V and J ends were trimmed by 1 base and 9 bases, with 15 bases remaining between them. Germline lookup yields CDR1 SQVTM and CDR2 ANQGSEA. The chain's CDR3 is CSVEVLSREKAFF. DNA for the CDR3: TGCAGCGTTGAAGTGCTCAGCAGGGAGAAAGCTTTCTTT. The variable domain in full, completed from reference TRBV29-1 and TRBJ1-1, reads SAVISQKPSRDICQRGTSLTIQCQVDSQVTMMFWYRQQPGQSLTLIATANQGSEATYESGFVIDKFPISRPNLTFSTLTVSNMSPEDSSIYLCSVEVLSREKAFFGQGTRLTVV.

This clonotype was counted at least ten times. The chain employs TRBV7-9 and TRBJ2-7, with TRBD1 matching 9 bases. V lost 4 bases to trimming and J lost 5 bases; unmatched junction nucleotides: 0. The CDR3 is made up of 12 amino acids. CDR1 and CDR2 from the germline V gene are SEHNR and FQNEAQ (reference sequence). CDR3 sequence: CASSWTGDEQYF. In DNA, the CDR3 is TGTGCCAGCAGCTGGACAGGGGACGAGCAGTACTTC.

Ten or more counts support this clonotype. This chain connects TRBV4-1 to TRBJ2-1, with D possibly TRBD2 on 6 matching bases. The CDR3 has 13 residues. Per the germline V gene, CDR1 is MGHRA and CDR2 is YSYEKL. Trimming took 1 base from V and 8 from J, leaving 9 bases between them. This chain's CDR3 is CASSQGWEDEQFF. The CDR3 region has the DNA TGCGCCAGCAGCCAAGGATGGGAGGATGAGCAGTTCTTC.

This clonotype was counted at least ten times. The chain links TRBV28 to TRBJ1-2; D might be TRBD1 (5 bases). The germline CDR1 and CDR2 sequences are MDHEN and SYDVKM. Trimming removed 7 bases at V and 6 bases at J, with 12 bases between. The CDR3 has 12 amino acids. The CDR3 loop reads CASMRGRNGYTF. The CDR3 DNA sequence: TGTGCCAGCATGCGGGGACGAAATGGCTACACCTTC.

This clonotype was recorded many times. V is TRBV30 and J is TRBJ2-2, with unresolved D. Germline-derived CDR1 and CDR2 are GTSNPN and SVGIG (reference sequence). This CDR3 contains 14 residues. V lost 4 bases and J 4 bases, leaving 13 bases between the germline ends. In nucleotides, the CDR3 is TGTGCCTGGAAATCGGACCATACCACCGGGGAGCTGTTTTTT. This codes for CAWKSDHTTGELFF. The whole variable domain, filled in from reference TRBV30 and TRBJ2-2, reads SQTIHQWPATLVQPVGSPLSLECTVEGTSNPNLYWYRQAAGRGLQLLFYSVGIGQISSEVPQNLSASRPQDRQFILSSKKLLLSDSGFYLCAWKSDHTTGELFFGEGSRLTVL.

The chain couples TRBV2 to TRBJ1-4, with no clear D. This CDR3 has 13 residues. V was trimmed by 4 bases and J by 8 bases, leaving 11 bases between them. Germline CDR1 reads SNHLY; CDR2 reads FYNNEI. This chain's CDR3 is CASSVEESEKLFF. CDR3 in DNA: TGTGCCAGCAGTGTAGAGGAATCCGAAAAACTGTTTTTT.

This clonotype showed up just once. CDR3 region: CATSDSGDEAFF. CDR3 in DNA: TGTGCCACCAGTGATTCTGGGGATGAAGCTTTCTTT. The chain uses TRBV24-1 and TRBJ1-1; D remains unclear. V lost 2 bases and J lost 7, with 7 bases in between. The germline V gene encodes CDR1 KGHDR and CDR2 SFDVKD. The CDR3 runs 12 residues.

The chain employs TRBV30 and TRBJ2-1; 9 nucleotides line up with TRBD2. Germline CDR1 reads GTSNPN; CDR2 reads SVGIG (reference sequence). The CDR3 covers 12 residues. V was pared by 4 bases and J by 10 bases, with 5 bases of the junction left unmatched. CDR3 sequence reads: CAWTSGTYEQFF. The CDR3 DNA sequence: TGTGCCTGGACTAGCGGGACATACGAGCAGTTCTTC.

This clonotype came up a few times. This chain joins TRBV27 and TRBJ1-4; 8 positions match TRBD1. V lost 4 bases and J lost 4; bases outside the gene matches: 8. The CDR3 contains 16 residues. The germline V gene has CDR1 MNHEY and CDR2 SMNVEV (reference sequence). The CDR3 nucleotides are TGTGCCAGCAGTTCCAGCAGGGGGCTTGGTAATGAAAAACTGTTTTTT. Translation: CASSSSRGLGNEKLFF.

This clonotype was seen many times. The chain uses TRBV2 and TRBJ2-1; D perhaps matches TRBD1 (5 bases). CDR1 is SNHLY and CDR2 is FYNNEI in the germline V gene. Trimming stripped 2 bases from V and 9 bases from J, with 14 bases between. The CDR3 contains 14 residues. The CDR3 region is CASSEQGPRSEQFF. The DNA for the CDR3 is TGTGCCAGCAGTGAACAGGGCCCTAGGAGTGAGCAGTTCTTC.

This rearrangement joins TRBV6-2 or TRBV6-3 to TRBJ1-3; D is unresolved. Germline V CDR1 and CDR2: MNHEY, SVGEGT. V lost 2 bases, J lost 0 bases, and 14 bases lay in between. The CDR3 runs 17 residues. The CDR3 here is CASSYGPAVASGNTIYF. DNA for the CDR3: TGTGCCAGCAGTTACGGACCGGCGGTGGCCTCTGGAAACACCATATATTTT.

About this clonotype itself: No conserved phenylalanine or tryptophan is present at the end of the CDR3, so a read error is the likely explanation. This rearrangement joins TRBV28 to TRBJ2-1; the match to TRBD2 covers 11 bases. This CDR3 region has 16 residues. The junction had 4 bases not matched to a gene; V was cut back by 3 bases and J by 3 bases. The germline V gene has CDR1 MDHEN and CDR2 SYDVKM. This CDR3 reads CASSLTSGTHYNEQFS. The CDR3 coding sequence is TGTGCCAGCAGTTTGACTAGCGGGACTCACTACAATGAGCAGTTCTCC.

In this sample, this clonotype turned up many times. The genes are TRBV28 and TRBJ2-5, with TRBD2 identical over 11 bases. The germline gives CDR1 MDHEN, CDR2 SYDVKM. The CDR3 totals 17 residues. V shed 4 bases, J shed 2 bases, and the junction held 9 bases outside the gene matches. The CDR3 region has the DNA TGTGCCAGCAGTTCCCTACCGGGACTAGCGGTACAAGAGACCCAGTACTTC. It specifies CASSSLPGLAVQETQYF. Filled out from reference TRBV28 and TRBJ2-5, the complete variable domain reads DVKVTQSSRYLVKRTGEKVFLECVQDMDHENMFWYRQDPGLGLRLIYFSYDVKMKEKGDIPEGYSVSREKKERFSLILESASTNQTSMYLCASSSLPGLAVQETQYFGPGTRLLVL.

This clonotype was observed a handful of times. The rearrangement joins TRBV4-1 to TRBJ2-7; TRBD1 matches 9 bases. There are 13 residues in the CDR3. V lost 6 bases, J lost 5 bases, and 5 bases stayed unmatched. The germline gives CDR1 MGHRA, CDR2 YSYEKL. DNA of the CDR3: TGCGCCAGCAGGGCACAGGGGGCAAACGAGCAGTACTTC. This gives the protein CASRAQGANEQYF.

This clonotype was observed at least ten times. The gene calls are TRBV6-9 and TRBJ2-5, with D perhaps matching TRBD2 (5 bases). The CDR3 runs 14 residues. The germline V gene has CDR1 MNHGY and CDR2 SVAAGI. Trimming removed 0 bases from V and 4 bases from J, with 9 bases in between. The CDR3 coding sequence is TGTGCCAGCAGTTATTCGGAGGTTGGAGAGACCCAGTACTTC. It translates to CASSYSEVGETQYF.

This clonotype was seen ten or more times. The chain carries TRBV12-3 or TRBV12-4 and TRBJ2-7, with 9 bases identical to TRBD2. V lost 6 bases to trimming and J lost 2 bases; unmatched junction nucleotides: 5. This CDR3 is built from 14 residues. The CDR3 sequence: CASSVAGEAYEQYF. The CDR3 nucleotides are TGTGCCAGCAGCGTAGCGGGGGAAGCCTACGAGCAGTACTTC.

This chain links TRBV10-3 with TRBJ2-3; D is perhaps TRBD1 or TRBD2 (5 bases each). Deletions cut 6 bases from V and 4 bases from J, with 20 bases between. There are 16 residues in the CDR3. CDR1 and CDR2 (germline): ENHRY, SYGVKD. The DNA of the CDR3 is TGTGCCATCAGCCCTGGACGGGGTACGGGGCCAGATACGCAGTATTTT. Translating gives CAISPGRGTGPDTQYF.

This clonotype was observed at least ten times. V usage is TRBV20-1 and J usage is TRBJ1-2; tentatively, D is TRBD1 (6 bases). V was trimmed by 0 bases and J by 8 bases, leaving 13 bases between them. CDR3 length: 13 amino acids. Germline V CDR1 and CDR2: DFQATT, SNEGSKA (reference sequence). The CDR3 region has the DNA TGCAGTGCTAGAGATAAGGGGGTGGGCGGCTACACCTTC. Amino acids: CSARDKGVGGYTF.

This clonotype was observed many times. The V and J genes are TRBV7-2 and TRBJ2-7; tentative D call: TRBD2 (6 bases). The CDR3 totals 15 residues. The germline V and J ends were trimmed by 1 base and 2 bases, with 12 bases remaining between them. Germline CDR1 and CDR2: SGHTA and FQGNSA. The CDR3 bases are TGTGCCAGCAGCTTAGTTGGAGGGACCCCCTACGAGCAGTACTTC. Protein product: CASSLVGGTPYEQYF.